This entry features one T cell receptor (beta chain) sequence. The data stem from a study of blood T cell repertoires in COVID-19. Study-wide context: Acute and convalescent COVID-19 specimens originated in the United States, Italy and Spain. PBMCs, B-cell-depleted T cells, or T cells were the source of the cDNA or gDNA that made up the material.

Germline V lookup: CDR1 LGHDT, CDR2 YNNKEL (reference sequence). V dropped 4 bases and J dropped 7; count of bases not matched to a gene: 5. The CDR3 runs 13 residues. Authors' data handling: It was from reference gene primer amplification that nucleated cell counts were estimated. Clones were read by immunoSEQ multiplex PCR, and TCRdb kept only the in-frame ones, dropping some. Clone size and the V and J calls come from that table; the DNA yielded D and trimming. Of fewer than 200,000 clones in the sample, 70% to 90% were seen once. The chain combines TRBV3-1 (or the pseudogene TRBV3-2) with TRBJ1-1, with TRBD1 matching over 8 bases. This TCR derives from a man aged 55 to 70 who had recovered from COVID-19. The sequenced sample consisted of peripheral blood. The CDR3 nucleotides read TGTGCCAGCAGCCGAGACAGGGGTAATGAAGCTTTCTTT. It specifies CASSRDRGNEAFF.